Below are 24 T cell receptor beta chains sequenced from a single sample in a study of cytomegalovirus exposure and HLA in healthy donors (dated by TCRdb to about 2017). Library construction relied on the immunoSEQ multiplex PCR assay. The multiplex PCR relied on a mix of 60 forward primers for TCR Vbeta segments and 13 reverse primers for TCR Jbeta segments. Held by TCRdb, this immuneACCESS table contains in-frame sequences only and omits some clones. Under half of the omission traces to an unresolved V gene where checked; the cause of the rest is unknown. In this sample the table shows 100,000 to 150,000 clones, roughly 8.8% of which occur a single time. The top ten constitute roughly 7.2% of the sample. The sample was PBMCs. The receptor set was obtained from a woman aged 35 to 49 in good health and CMV-seropositive.

This clone was counted many times. The gene calls are TRBV5-1 and TRBJ2-1, with 7 bases lining up with TRBD1. Germline CDR1 reads SGHRS; CDR2 reads YFSETQ. The CDR3 extends over 17 amino acids. The V gene end was trimmed by 4 bases and the J gene end by 0 bases; junction bases not matched to a gene: 10. The CDR3 sequence: CASSLTTRTGSYNEQFF. The CDR3 DNA reads as TGCGCCAGCAGCCTTACAACCAGGACAGGCTCCTACAATGAGCAGTTCTTC.

This clone was observed a handful of times. The V call is TRBV2, the J call TRBJ2-3, with TRBD2 as a possible D gene (5 bases). The CDR3 is made up of 14 amino acids. The germline gives CDR1 SNHLY, CDR2 FYNNEI. V was pared by 3 bases and J by 0 bases, with 7 bases between. In nucleotides, the CDR3 is TGTGCCAGCAGTGAGAGGGTTAGCACAGATACGCAGTATTTT. It translates to CASSERVSTDTQYF.

There are a few counts of this clone. The rearrangement links TRBV11-2 to TRBJ2-7, with 7 positions matching TRBD1. CDR1 SGHAT and CDR2 FQNNGV come from the germline V gene. With V trimmed by 5 bases and J by 6 bases, 13 bases remained unmatched. The CDR3 has 15 residues. CDR3 in DNA: TGTGCCAGCAGCCGCGACAGGGCTGCGGCGGTCGAGCAGTACTTC. Protein product: CASSRDRAAAVEQYF.

This clone was observed a handful of times. The chain has TRBV9 and TRBJ1-5; 8 bases are a match to TRBD1. The CDR3 contains 14 residues. Trimming at V came to 4 bases and at J to 8 bases, leaving 8 bases not matched to a gene. Germline CDR1 reads SGDLS; CDR2 reads YYNGEE. CDR3 region: CASSIGQGEEPQHF. CDR3 sequence (DNA): TGTGCCAGCAGCATAGGACAGGGTGAGGAGCCCCAGCATTTT.

This CDR3 reads CASSSTDRDVYEQYF. The CDR3 DNA reads TGTGCCAGCAGCTCCACCGACAGAGATGTCTACGAGCAGTACTTC. The V call is TRBV5-6, the J call TRBJ2-7; maybe TRBD1 (5 bases). This CDR3 region has 15 residues. From germline, CDR1 is SGHDT and CDR2 YYEEEE. The V and J ends lost 3 bases and 3 bases respectively, with 16 bases between them.

J is TRBJ2-1 and V is TRBV6-6; 13 bases agree with TRBD2. Looked up from germline, CDR1 is MNHNY and CDR2 is SVGAGI (reference sequence). The CDR3 is made up of 16 amino acids. Trimming took 2 bases from V and 7 from J; bases not matched to a gene: 5. The CDR3 nucleotides read TGTGCCAGCAGTTACACTAGCGGGGGGGCCGGGAATGAGCAGTTCTTC. Amino acid sequence: CASSYTSGGAGNEQFF.

The chain recombines TRBV11-2 with TRBJ2-5; tentatively, D is TRBD1 (6 bases). The CDR3 has 14 residues. The ends were cut back, 5 bases at V and 2 bases at J, with 12 bases in the middle. The V gene's germline CDR1 is SGHAT and CDR2 FQNNGV. In DNA, the CDR3 is TGTGCCAGCAGCCCTGGACAGATTCAAGAGACCCAGTACTTC. Translating it yields CASSPGQIQETQYF.

The J gene is TRBJ1-6, the V gene TRBV7-6; maybe TRBD1 (5 bases). V dropped 3 bases and J dropped 8 bases, with 20 bases sitting between them. The germline V gene encodes CDR1 SGHVS and CDR2 FNYEAQ. CDR3 size: 17 residues. The CDR3 is CASSLYPPQGQDSPLHF. DNA of the CDR3: TGTGCCAGCAGCTTGTATCCCCCCCAGGGCCAGGATTCACCCCTCCACTTT.

CDR3 loop: CASSRSGTPGYEQYF. CDR3 nucleotides: TGTGCCAGCAGCCGTAGCGGGACCCCCGGGTACGAGCAGTACTTC. The V call is TRBV5-4, the J call TRBJ2-7, with 8 bases fitting TRBD2. The CDR3 is 15 residues long. In germline, CDR1 is SGHNT, CDR2 YYREEE (reference sequence). V gave up 4 bases and J gave up 4 bases; unmatched junction bases: 10.

This clone was recorded a few times. The V call is TRBV29-1, the J call TRBJ2-3; 9 bases are shared with TRBD1. The J segment lost 3 bases and the V segment lost 6 bases, leaving 4 bases of the junction unmatched. The CDR3 sequence is 13 residues long. Germline CDR1 SQVTM, CDR2 ANQGSEA. Written as DNA, the CDR3 is TGCAGCGTGGGACAGGGCGGTACAGATACGCAGTATTTT. The encoded protein is CSVGQGGTDTQYF.

The V and J genes are TRBV7-9 and TRBJ2-2; TRBD1 agrees at 12 bases. With V trimmed by 10 bases and J by 0 bases, 6 bases remained unmatched. This CDR3 comprises 16 residues. Germline V gene sequence: CDR1 SEHNR, CDR2 FQNEAQ (reference sequence). The CDR3 DNA reads TGTGCCATCGAAGGGACAGGGGGCACGAACACCGGGGAGCTGTTTTTT. Its translation: CAIEGTGGTNTGELFF.

The chain employs TRBV12-5 and TRBJ2-1; the match to TRBD1 covers 8 bases. The CDR3 is 15 amino acids. Trimming removed 5 bases from V and 3 bases from J; junction bases left unmatched: 6. The germline gives CDR1 LGHNT, CDR2 FRNRAP. The CDR3 sequence is CASGPRTGNYNEQFF. In DNA, the CDR3 is TGTGCTAGTGGTCCGCGGACAGGGAACTACAATGAGCAGTTCTTC.

A note on this clone: The same CDR3 can be traced to other DNA sequences in this sample. The chain employs TRBV10-2 and TRBJ2-1; 8 bases match TRBD1. J was trimmed by 4 bases and V by 6 bases; bases with no gene match: 8. The CDR3 is 15 residues long. Germline CDR1 and CDR2: WSHSY and SAAADI. The CDR3 nucleotides are TGCGCCAGCAGCTTTGGACAGGGAACTTACAATGAGCAGTTCTTC. Translating it yields CASSFGQGTYNEQFF.

This chain uses TRBV2 with TRBJ2-1; 7 positions agree with TRBD1. The junction had 4 bases not matched to a gene; V was cut back by 5 bases and J by 0 bases. Germline-derived CDR1 and CDR2 are SNHLY and FYNNEI. The CDR3 loop spans 15 amino acids. The CDR3 nucleotides are TGTGCCAGCAGTATCAGGGGGAGCTCCTACAATGAGCAGTTCTTC. Its translation: CASSIRGSSYNEQFF. The full variable domain, completed using reference TRBV2 and TRBJ2-1, is EPEVTQTPSHQVTQMGQEVILRCVPISNHLYFYWYRQILGQKVEFLVSFYNNEISEKSEIFDDQFSVERPDGSNFTLKIRSTKLEDSAMYFCASSIRGSSYNEQFFGPGTRLTVL.

This clone appeared a few times. The rearrangement links TRBV10-1 to TRBJ1-1, with a weak D call TRBD1 (6 bases). Trimming removed 4 bases from V and 1 base from J, with 13 bases in between. Germline CDR1 reads WNHNN; CDR2 reads SYGVQD (reference sequence). This CDR3 comprises 15 residues. The CDR3 nucleotides are TGCGCCAGCAGTGTAAATGGCAGGGGGAACACTGAAGCTTTCTTT. It codes for CASSVNGRGNTEAFF.

This sequence joins TRBV9 and TRBJ2-2; D gene uncertain. The germline V gene encodes CDR1 SGDLS and CDR2 YYNGEE. With 3 bases removed from V and 6 bases from J, the gap between germline ends came to 12 bases. The CDR3 has 14 residues. CDR3 sequence: CASSETPWAGELFF. DNA of the CDR3: TGTGCCAGCAGCGAGACACCCTGGGCCGGGGAGCTGTTTTTT.

The rearrangement links TRBV7-8 to TRBJ2-4, with 7 bases aligning to TRBD1. The J segment lost 4 bases and the V segment lost 7 bases, leaving 4 bases of the junction unmatched. CDR1 is SGHVS, CDR2 FQNEAQ, per germline. There are 13 residues in the CDR3. The CDR3 region is CASTTGAKNIQYF. In nucleotides, the CDR3 is TGTGCCAGCACAACAGGGGCTAAAAACATTCAGTACTTC.

In its sample, this clone was seen a few times. The chain combines TRBV15 with TRBJ1-5; D is possibly TRBD1 (6 bases). Germline CDR1 LNHNV, CDR2 YYDKDF (reference sequence). The CDR3 runs to 17 residues. V lost 0 bases, J lost 5 bases, and 17 bases lay in between. CDR3 sequence reads: CATSRDKSQGQDQPQHF. The CDR3 region has the DNA TGTGCCACCAGCAGAGATAAGTCGCAGGGGCAGGATCAGCCCCAGCATTTT.

V is TRBV7-2 and J is TRBJ2-3; D is possibly TRBD2 (6 bases). Germline CDR1 is SGHTA and CDR2 is FQGNSA. V lost 5 bases and J lost 0, with 21 bases in between. The CDR3 totals 18 residues. CDR3 coding DNA: TGTGCCAGCAGCAATCTCGGGGCGGCAGGGACTAGCACAGATACGCAGTATTTT. Translation: CASSNLGAAGTSTDTQYF.

This clone was observed a handful of times. The rearrangement links TRBV4-1 to TRBJ1-2; 11 nucleotides agree with TRBD1. Germline-derived CDR1 and CDR2 are MGHRA and YSYEKL. There are 16 residues in the CDR3. The J segment lost 8 bases and the V segment lost 4 bases, leaving 12 bases of the junction unmatched. The CDR3 nucleotides read TGCGCCAGCAGCCCTCAAGAAGGGACAGGGGGTAGAGGCTACACCTTC. This encodes CASSPQEGTGGRGYTF.

The sample holds a few counts of this clone. The V gene is TRBV19, the J gene TRBJ2-6; maybe TRBD2 (6 bases). This CDR3 spans 20 amino acids. From germline, CDR1 is LNHDA and CDR2 SQIVND (reference sequence). Trimming removed 0 bases from V and 0 bases from J, with 18 bases in between. The CDR3 DNA reads as TGTGCCAGTAGTATAGATCGGGCAGGACTAAGGGACTCTGGGGCCAACGTCCTGACTTTC. Translated: CASSIDRAGLRDSGANVLTF.

This clone was counted a few times. The chain is built from TRBV2 and TRBJ2-1; 9 bases line up with TRBD2. This CDR3 has 17 residues. The ends lost 3 bases at V and 4 bases at J; junction bases unmatched: 10. CDR1 is SNHLY and CDR2 is FYNNEI in the germline V gene. The CDR3 nucleotides read TGTGCCAGCAGTGATGATCGAAGCGGGGGGCATTACAATGAGCAGTTCTTC. Translation gives CASSDDRSGGHYNEQFF.

For the CDR3, the DNA is TGTGCCAGCAGCCTCGGACTCTACGAGCAGTACTTC. It yields the protein CASSLGLYEQYF. The chain couples TRBV5-5 to TRBJ2-7, with D tentatively TRBD2 (5 bases). Trimming cost V 4 bases and J 3 bases, with 8 bases left between them. The CDR3 covers 12 residues. The germline V gene has CDR1 SGHKS and CDR2 YYEKEE (reference sequence).

This clone was found a few times. The chain recombines TRBV7-8 with TRBJ2-2; 9 bases align to TRBD1. Germline V gene lookup returns CDR1 SGHVS and CDR2 FQNEAQ. The CDR3 has 15 amino acids. V gave up 5 bases and J gave up 4 bases; unmatched junction bases: 5. CDR3 DNA: TGTGCCAGCAGCCAAAACAGGGGGCCCACCGGGGAGCTGTTTTTT. Translated: CASSQNRGPTGELFF. Full variable domain (rest looked up from reference TRBV7-8 and TRBJ2-2): GAGVSQSPRYKVAKRGQDVALRCDPISGHVSLFWYQQALGQGPEFLTYFQNEAQLDKSGLPSDRFFAERPEGSVSTLKIQRTQQEDSAVYLCASSQNRGPTGELFFGEGSRLTVL.